The present T cell receptor (beta chain) was sequenced within a study of blood T cell repertoires in COVID-19. Whole-study context: Samples came from the United States, Italy and Spain, spanning acute and convalescent COVID-19. T cells, B-cell-depleted T cells, or PBMCs supplied cDNA or gDNA.

CDR1 and CDR2 from the germline V gene are SEHNR and FQNEAQ (reference sequence). V lost 3 bases to trimming and J lost 3 bases; unmatched junction nucleotides: 10. CDR3 size: 16 residues. This clone was detected once. Original analysis: Counts of nucleated cells, estimated from reference gene primer amplification, were obtained. Method: immunoSEQ multiplex PCR; TCRdb's copy keeps in-frame clones and lacks some. The DNA was the basis for D and trimming; V, J and clone size are from that table. The sample has a few hundred thousand clones; around 84% are singletons. Input material: peripheral blood. The source of this sequence is a man in his 60s with acute or convalescent COVID-19. This rearrangement joins TRBV7-9 to TRBJ2-5, with 7 nucleotides matching TRBD1. CDR3 nucleotide sequence: TGTGCCAGCAGCTTCCCAACCTCGACAGGGAAAGAGACCCAGTACTTC. Its translation is CASSFPTSTGKETQYF.